One TCR beta chain is described in this entry. Its target is unknown. Trimming took off 0 bases at V and 7 bases at J, with 7 bases between the two ends. The germline V gene encodes CDR1 KGHSH and CDR2 LQKENI. This CDR3 region has 12 residues. Random hexamers were used to reverse transcribe about 0.45 to 1 ug of RNA. TCRdb passed the immunoSEQ multiplex PCR reads through MiXCR, listing each CDR3 protein once. The table records about 150,000 distinct CDR3 sequences, over 95% of them present only once. Sequencing of TCR beta covered CD8+ and CD4+ T cells obtained from blood. TEMRA cells were enriched by FACS, while CD8+ and CD4+ T cells were obtained through a negative isolation that was performed magnetically. These data originate in a study of CD8 T cells in Susac syndrome. Findings of the study overall: The study's TCR sequencing and HLA analysis drew on a certain number of individuals. That number was acknowledged as relatively small.

V usage is TRBV18 and J usage is TRBJ2-7; no definite D call. The sequencing input was CD8+ T cells from PBMCs. The source is a human donor with multiple sclerosis. This CDR3 reads CASSPPGIEQYF. CDR3 DNA: TGTGCCAGCTCACCACCGGGGATAGAGCAGTACTTC.